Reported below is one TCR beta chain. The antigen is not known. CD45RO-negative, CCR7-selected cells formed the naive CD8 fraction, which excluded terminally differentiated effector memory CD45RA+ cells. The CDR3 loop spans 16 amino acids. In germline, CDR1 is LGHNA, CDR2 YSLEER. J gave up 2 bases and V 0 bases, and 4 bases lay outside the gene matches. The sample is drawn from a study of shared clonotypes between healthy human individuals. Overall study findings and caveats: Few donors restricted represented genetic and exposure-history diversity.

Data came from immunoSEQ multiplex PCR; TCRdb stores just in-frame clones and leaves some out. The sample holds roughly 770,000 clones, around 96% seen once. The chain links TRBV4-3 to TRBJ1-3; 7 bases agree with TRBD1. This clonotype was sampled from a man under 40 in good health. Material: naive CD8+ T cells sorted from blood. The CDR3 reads CASSQDGTGAGNTIYF. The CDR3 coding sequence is TGCGCCAGCAGCCAAGATGGCACAGGGGCTGGAAACACCATATATTTT.